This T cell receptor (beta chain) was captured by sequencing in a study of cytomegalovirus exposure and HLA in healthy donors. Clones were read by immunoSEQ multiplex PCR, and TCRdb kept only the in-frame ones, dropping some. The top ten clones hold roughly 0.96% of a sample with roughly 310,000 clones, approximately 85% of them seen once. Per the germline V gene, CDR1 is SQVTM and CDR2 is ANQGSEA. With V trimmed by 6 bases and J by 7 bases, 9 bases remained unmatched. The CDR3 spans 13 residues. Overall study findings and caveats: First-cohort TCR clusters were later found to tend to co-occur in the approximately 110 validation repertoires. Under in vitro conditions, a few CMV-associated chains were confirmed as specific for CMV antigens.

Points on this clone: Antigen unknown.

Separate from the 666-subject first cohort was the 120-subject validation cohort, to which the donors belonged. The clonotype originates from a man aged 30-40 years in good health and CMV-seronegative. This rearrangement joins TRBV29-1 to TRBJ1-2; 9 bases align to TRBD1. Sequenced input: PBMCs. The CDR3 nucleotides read TGCAGCGTGGACCGGGACAGGGCTCGTGGCTACACCTTC. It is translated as CSVDRDRARGYTF.